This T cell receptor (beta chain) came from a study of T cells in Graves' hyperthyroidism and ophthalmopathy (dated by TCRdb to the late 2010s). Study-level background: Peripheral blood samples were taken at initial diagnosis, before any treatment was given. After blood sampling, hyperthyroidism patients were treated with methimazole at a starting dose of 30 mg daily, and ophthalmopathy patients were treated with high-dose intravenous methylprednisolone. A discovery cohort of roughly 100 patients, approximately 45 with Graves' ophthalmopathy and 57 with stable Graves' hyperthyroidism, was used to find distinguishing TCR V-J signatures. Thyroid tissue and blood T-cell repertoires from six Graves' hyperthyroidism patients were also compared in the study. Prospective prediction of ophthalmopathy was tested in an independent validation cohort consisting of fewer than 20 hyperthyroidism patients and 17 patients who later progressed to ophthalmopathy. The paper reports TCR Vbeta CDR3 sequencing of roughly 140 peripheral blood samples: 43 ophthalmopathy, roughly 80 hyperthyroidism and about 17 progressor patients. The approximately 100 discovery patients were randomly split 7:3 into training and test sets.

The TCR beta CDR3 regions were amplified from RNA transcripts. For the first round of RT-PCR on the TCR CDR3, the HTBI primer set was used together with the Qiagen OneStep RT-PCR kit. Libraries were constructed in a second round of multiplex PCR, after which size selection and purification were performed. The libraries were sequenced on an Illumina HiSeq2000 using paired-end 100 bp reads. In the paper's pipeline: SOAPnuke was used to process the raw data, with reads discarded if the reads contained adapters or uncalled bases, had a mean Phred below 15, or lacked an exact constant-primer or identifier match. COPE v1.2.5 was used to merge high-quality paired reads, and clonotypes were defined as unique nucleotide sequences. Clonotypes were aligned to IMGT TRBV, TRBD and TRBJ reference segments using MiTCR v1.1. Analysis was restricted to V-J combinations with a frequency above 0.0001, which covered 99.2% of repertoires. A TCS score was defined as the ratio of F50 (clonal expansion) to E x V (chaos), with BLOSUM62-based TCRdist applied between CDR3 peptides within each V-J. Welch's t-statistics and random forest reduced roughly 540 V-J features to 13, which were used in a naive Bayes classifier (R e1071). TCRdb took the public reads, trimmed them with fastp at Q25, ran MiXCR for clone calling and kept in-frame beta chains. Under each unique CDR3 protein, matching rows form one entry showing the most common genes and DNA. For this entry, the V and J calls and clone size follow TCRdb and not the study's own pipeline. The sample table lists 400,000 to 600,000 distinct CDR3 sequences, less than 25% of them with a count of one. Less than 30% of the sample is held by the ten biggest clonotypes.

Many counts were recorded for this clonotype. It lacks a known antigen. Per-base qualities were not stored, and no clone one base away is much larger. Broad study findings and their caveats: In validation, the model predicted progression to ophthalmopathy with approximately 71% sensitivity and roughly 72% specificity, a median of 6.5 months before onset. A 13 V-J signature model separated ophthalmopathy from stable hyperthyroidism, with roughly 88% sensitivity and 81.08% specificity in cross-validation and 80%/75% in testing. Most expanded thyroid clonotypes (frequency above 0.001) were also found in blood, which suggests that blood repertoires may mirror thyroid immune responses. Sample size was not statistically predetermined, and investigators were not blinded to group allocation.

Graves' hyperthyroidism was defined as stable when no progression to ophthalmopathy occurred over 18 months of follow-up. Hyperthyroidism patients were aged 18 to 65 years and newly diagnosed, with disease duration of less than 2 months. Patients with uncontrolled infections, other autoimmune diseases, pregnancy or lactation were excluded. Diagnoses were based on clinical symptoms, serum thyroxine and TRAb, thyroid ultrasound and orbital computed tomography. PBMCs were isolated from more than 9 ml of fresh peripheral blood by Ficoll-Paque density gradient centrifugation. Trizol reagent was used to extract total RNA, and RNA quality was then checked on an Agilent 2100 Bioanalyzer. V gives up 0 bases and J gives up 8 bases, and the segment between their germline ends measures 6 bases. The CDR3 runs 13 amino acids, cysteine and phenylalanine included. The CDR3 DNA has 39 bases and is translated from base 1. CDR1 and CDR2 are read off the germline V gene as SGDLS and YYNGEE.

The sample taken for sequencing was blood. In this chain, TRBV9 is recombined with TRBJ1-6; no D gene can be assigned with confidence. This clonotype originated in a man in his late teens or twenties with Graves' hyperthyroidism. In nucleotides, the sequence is TGTGCCAGCAGCGTAGCGGTCGATTCACCCCTCCACTTT. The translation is CASSVAVDSPLHF.